Below are 32 T cell receptor beta chains sequenced from a single sample in a study of T cell responses to AZD1222 COVID-19 vaccine. Clones were read by immunoSEQ multiplex PCR, and TCRdb kept only the in-frame ones, dropping some. The repertoire consists of roughly 110,000 clones, with about nine tenths occurring once and the leading ten covering roughly 4.3%. The material was peripheral blood, obtained on day 0 of AZD1222 vaccination. These receptors came from an adult in good health.

This clone was seen ten or more times. The V call is TRBV29-1, the J call TRBJ2-1; 9 bases match TRBD1. Germline CDR1 is SQVTM and CDR2 is ANQGSEA. The V gene end was trimmed by 3 bases and the J gene end by 3 bases; junction bases not matched to a gene: 6. The CDR3 totals 15 residues. CDR3 nucleotide sequence: TGCAGCGTTGATGGGGACAGGGTCCACTACAATGAGCAGTTCTTC. Its translation is CSVDGDRVHYNEQFF.

The chain combines TRBV7-2 with TRBJ1-2; possible D gene TRBD1, 5 bases. Germline assignment: CDR1 SGHTA and CDR2 FQGNSA. The CDR3 is 14 residues long. The V end was cut by 2 bases, the J end by 6 bases, with 13 bases between. The CDR3 coding sequence is TGTGCCAGCAGCTTATCGGACCCCAGGGATGGCTACACCTTC. This gives the protein CASSLSDPRDGYTF.

The V and J genes are TRBV7-8 and TRBJ2-5, with TRBD1 identical over 7 bases. The trim removed 5 bases at V and 1 base at J, leaving 4 bases unmatched. This CDR3 has 14 amino acids. CDR1 and CDR2 from the germline V gene are SGHVS and FQNEAQ. In nucleotides, the CDR3 is TGTGCCAGCAGCCCTTGGACAGGCCAAGAGACCCAGTACTTC. Translation gives CASSPWTGQETQYF.

The chain's CDR3 is CASSPRRSSYEQYF. CDR3 bases: TGTGCCAGTAGTCCCAGGAGGAGCTCCTACGAGCAGTACTTC. This rearrangement joins TRBV19 to TRBJ2-7, with D perhaps TRBD2 (5 bases). CDR3 length: 14 amino acids. Trimming shortened V by 5 bases and J by 0 bases, and 11 bases separated the two germline ends. The germline gives CDR1 LNHDA, CDR2 SQIVND (reference sequence).

The gene calls are TRBV5-6 and TRBJ1-1; D perhaps matches TRBD1 (6 bases). Per germline, CDR1 SGHDT and CDR2 YYEEEE. This CDR3 contains 17 residues. V lost 2 bases, J lost 0 bases, and 17 bases lay in between. CDR3 loop: CASSLKTGRGMNTEAFF. In nucleotides, the CDR3 is TGTGCCAGCAGCTTAAAAACAGGTAGGGGGATGAACACTGAAGCTTTCTTT.

The rearrangement links TRBV18 to TRBJ1-4; D is perhaps TRBD1 (5 bases). CDR1 is KGHSH, CDR2 LQKENI, per germline. V lost 2 bases to trimming and J lost 2 bases, with 9 bases between them. The CDR3 is 15 residues long. DNA for the CDR3: TGTGCCAGCTCACCAGTCAAGGGGACTAATGAAAAACTGTTTTTT. Translated: CASSPVKGTNEKLFF.

This clone was counted a single time. V and J are TRBV5-4 and TRBJ1-2; the D gene is possibly TRBD1 (5 bases). Germline V gene sequence: CDR1 SGHNT, CDR2 YYREEE (reference sequence). V was trimmed by 6 bases and J by 7 bases, leaving 19 bases between them. This CDR3 has 14 residues. The CDR3, as DNA: TGTGCCAGCACGCCACCAGGGATGTACGCTGGCTACACCTTC. Its translation: CASTPPGMYAGYTF.

This chain joins TRBV5-8 and TRBJ2-5; D is possibly TRBD1 or TRBD2 (5 bases each). Trimming removed 5 bases from V and 2 bases from J, with 19 bases in between. The CDR3 length is 16 residues. Germline lookup yields CDR1 SGHTS and CDR2 YDEGEE. The CDR3, as DNA: TGTGCCAGCAGTCCGGGACGGACGTGGGGGCAAGAGACCCAGTACTTC. Its protein product is CASSPGRTWGQETQYF.

This clone was observed a handful of times. The gene calls are TRBV9 and TRBJ1-1, with TRBD1 as a possible D gene (5 bases). There are 15 residues in the CDR3. Germline loops: CDR1 SGDLS, CDR2 YYNGEE. V lost 5 bases to trimming and J lost 4 bases, with 18 bases between them. The CDR3 region has the DNA TGTGCCAGCAGGCTAGGGGACGGGGAGGGCACTGAAGCTTTCTTT. Translation gives CASRLGDGEGTEAFF.

V is TRBV5-6 and J is TRBJ1-1; no clear D gene. V shed 2 bases and J shed 4 bases, with 12 bases lying between them. This CDR3 region has 14 residues. Germline loops: CDR1 SGHDT, CDR2 YYEEEE. In nucleotides, the CDR3 is TGTGCCAGCAGCTTCCGCGGGCTGGGCACTGAAGCTTTCTTT. This gives the protein CASSFRGLGTEAFF. Supplemented by reference TRBV5-6 and TRBJ1-1, the full variable domain reads DAGVTQSPTHLIKTRGQQVTLRCSPKSGHDTVSWYQQALGQGPQFIFQYYEEEERQRGNFPDRFSGHQFPNYSSELNVNALLLGDSALYLCASSFRGLGTEAFFGQGTRLTVV.

This chain connects TRBV7-6 to TRBJ2-5; perhaps TRBD2 as D (6 bases). The V gene lost 5 bases and the J gene lost 3 bases, with 16 bases spanning the gap. The germline gives CDR1 SGHVS, CDR2 FNYEAQ. This CDR3 spans 15 amino acids. CDR3 sequence (DNA): TGTGCCAGCAGCCCCACCTGGGGCGGGGAAGAGACCCAGTACTTC. Its protein is CASSPTWGGEETQYF. Based on the CDR3 plus reference TRBV7-6 and TRBJ2-5, the full variable domain is GAGVSQSPRYKVTKRGQDVALRCDPISGHVSLYWYRQALGQGPEFLTYFNYEAQQDKSGLPNDRFSAERPEGSISTLTIQRTEQRDSAMYRCASSPTWGGEETQYFGPGTRLLVL.

This CDR3 is CASSEASLPGNQPQHF. CDR3 nucleotide sequence: TGTGCCAGCAGTGAAGCCTCTCTACCCGGCAATCAGCCCCAGCATTTT. The rearrangement joins TRBV6-1 to TRBJ1-5; D is ambiguous. Germline values: CDR1 MNHNS, CDR2 SASEGT. CDR3 length: 16 amino acids. Trimming took 0 bases from V and 2 from J, leaving 11 bases between them.

This chain connects TRBV6-4 to TRBJ1-6; no clear D. V lost 10 bases to trimming and J lost 10 bases, with 23 bases between them. The CDR3 sequence is 15 residues long. CDR1 is MRHNA and CDR2 is SNTAGT in the germline V gene. The CDR3 nucleotides are TGTGCCACCTCAAAAGGAGGACCGAGTAAATCACCCCTCCACTTT. Amino acid sequence: CATSKGGPSKSPLHF.

This rearrangement joins TRBV18 to TRBJ2-3, with 7 bases matching TRBD1. Germline assignment: CDR1 KGHSH and CDR2 LQKENI. After removal of 3 bases from V and 2 bases from J, the junction contained 5 bases not matched to a gene. CDR3 length: 15 residues. The CDR3 reads CASSPGTAVTDTQYF. CDR3 bases: TGTGCCAGCTCACCGGGGACAGCCGTCACAGATACGCAGTATTTT.

The chain couples TRBV12-2 to TRBJ2-7; the table's D call TRBD1 went unverified against the DNA. TRBV12-2 is assigned pseudogene status. The CDR3 is 15 residues long. The CDR3 sequence is CASPLLCRDNYEQYF. Written as DNA, the CDR3 is TGTGCAAGTCCCCTCCTTTGTCGGGACAACTACGAGCAGTACTTC.

This chain joins TRBV11-3 and TRBJ1-5, with no clear D. Trimming pared 5 bases from V and 3 bases from J, leaving 23 bases between. The CDR3 totals 18 residues. Looked up from germline, CDR1 is SGHNT and CDR2 is YENEEA. CDR3 DNA sequence: TGTGCCAGCAGCACTCGAACCCGGCCGCGGAGGGCCAATCAGCCCCAGCATTTT. As protein: CASSTRTRPRRANQPQHF.

This CDR3 is CASSSTENTEAFF. In DNA form, the CDR3 reads TGTGCCAGCAGTTCAACAGAGAACACTGAAGCTTTCTTT. V is TRBV12-3 or TRBV12-4 and J is TRBJ1-1; no firm D call. CDR3 size: 13 residues. Trimming shortened V by 4 bases and J by 1 base, and 7 bases separated the two germline ends.

The J gene is TRBJ2-7, the V gene TRBV25-1, with D hard to call. The germline V gene has CDR1 MGHDK and CDR2 SYGVNS. The ends were cut back, 4 bases at V and 3 bases at J, with 7 bases in the middle. This CDR3 region has 12 residues. CDR3 protein: CASSVADYEQYF. The CDR3 DNA sequence: TGTGCCAGCAGTGTCGCAGACTACGAGCAGTACTTC.

This chain uses TRBV4-1 with TRBJ1-5; D is ambiguous. Trimming shortened V by 1 base and J by 4 bases, and 11 bases separated the two germline ends. The CDR3 has 15 amino acids. CDR1 and CDR2 from the germline V gene are MGHRA and YSYEKL. DNA of the CDR3: TGCGCCAGCAGCCAAGTGCTGGGCCTAAATCAGCCCCAGCATTTT. As protein: CASSQVLGLNQPQHF.

V and J are TRBV27 and TRBJ2-5, with unresolved D. This CDR3 is 13 amino acids long. Germline assignment: CDR1 MNHEY and CDR2 SMNVEV (reference sequence). The V and J ends lost 6 bases and 6 bases respectively, with 14 bases between them. Here the CDR3 reads CASSPSIGKTQYF. The CDR3, as DNA: TGTGCCAGCAGCCCCTCGATAGGAAAGACCCAGTACTTC.

This chain uses TRBV7-3 with TRBJ1-6, with no clear D. V lost 0 bases and J lost 3, with 6 bases in between. Per germline, CDR1 SGHTA and CDR2 FQGTGA. The CDR3 loop spans 15 amino acids. CDR3 sequence: CASSLTGFYNSPLHF. The CDR3 bases are TGTGCCAGCAGCTTAACAGGGTTCTATAATTCACCCCTCCACTTT.

The rearrangement joins TRBV13 to TRBJ2-1; D is undetermined. The CDR3 spans 11 residues. Trimming took off 5 bases at V and 10 bases at J, with 9 bases between the two ends. Germline-derived CDR1 and CDR2 are PRHDT and FYEKMQ (reference sequence). CDR3 coding DNA: TGTGCCAGCAGCCTGATACAGGAGCAGTTCTTC. As protein: CASSLIQEQFF.

In this sample, this clone turned up a few times. V is TRBV5-6 and J is TRBJ1-1; D not resolved. CDR3 size: 13 residues. Germline V gene lookup returns CDR1 SGHDT and CDR2 YYEEEE. V lost 5 bases and J lost 2, with 10 bases in between. CDR3 bases: TGTGCCAGCAGTCTTGGTGCCAACACTGAAGCTTTCTTT. It codes for CASSLGANTEAFF. The full variable domain, completed using reference TRBV5-6 and TRBJ1-1, is DAGVTQSPTHLIKTRGQQVTLRCSPKSGHDTVSWYQQALGQGPQFIFQYYEEEERQRGNFPDRFSGHQFPNYSSELNVNALLLGDSALYLCASSLGANTEAFFGQGTRLTVV.

This clone was seen at least ten times. The chain has TRBV6-1 and TRBJ2-7; D possibly corresponds to TRBD2 (5 bases). The length of the CDR3 is 12 residues. The V gene's germline CDR1 is MNHNS and CDR2 SASEGT. Trimming removed 3 bases from V and 3 bases from J, with 6 bases in between. The CDR3 sequence is CASSEDFYEQYF. CDR3 DNA: TGTGCCAGCAGTGAGGACTTCTACGAGCAGTACTTC.

The genes are TRBV27 and TRBJ1-6; 9 bases align to TRBD1. Unmatched junction bases numbered 13, after V lost 6 bases and J lost 4 bases. Per germline, CDR1 MNHEY and CDR2 SMNVEV (reference sequence). The CDR3 sequence is 18 residues long. The CDR3 region has the DNA TGTGCCAGCAGCCGGGGACAGGGTGGCGGCTCGTATAATTCACCCCTCCACTTT. It specifies CASSRGQGGGSYNSPLHF.

The V gene is TRBV14, the J gene TRBJ2-3, with D tentatively TRBD1 (7 bases). Germline CDR1 and CDR2: SGHDN and FVKESK. V was shortened by 1 base and J by 2 bases, with 19 bases between the two germline ends. The CDR3 is made up of 18 amino acids. The CDR3 bases are TGTGCCAGCAGCCAAGGCCTCCTGGCAGGGGGGCCCACAGATACGCAGTATTTT. Encoded protein: CASSQGLLAGGPTDTQYF.

This chain connects TRBV12-3 or TRBV12-4 to TRBJ1-2, with 7 bases fitting TRBD1. The CDR3 totals 11 residues. After removal of 8 bases from V and 4 bases from J, the junction contained 1 base not matched to a gene. The CDR3 loop is CASGQVYGYTF. CDR3 sequence (DNA): TGTGCCAGCGGACAGGTCTATGGCTACACCTTC.

The CDR3 DNA reads TGCAGTGCTAGTGATCGTCTAGCGGGCTCCTACGAGCAGTACTTC. Protein: CSASDRLAGSYEQYF. The rearrangement joins TRBV20-1 to TRBJ2-7; 8 nucleotides match TRBD2. Germline values: CDR1 DFQATT, CDR2 SNEGSKA (reference sequence). Trimming cost V 3 bases and J 0 bases; bases outside gene matches: 7. The CDR3 is made up of 15 amino acids.

The chain combines TRBV6-2 or TRBV6-3 with TRBJ2-7; 10 nucleotides align to TRBD1. CDR3 length equals 18 residues. Germline V CDR1 and CDR2: MNHEY, SVGEGT. With V trimmed by 0 bases and J by 3 bases, 11 bases remained unmatched. CDR3 nucleotides: TGTGCCAGCAGTTACTCCATGTCATTAGACAGGGGGCTCTACGAGCAGTACTTC. It translates to CASSYSMSLDRGLYEQYF.

This chain's CDR3 is CASSQVGGLGAYEQYF. The CDR3 nucleotides are TGCGCCAGCAGCCAAGTTGGGGGACTAGGAGCCTACGAGCAGTACTTC. This sequence joins TRBV4-1 and TRBJ2-7; 8 nucleotides align to TRBD2. Unmatched junction bases numbered 7, after V lost 1 base and J lost 2 bases. Per the germline V gene, CDR1 is MGHRA and CDR2 is YSYEKL. The CDR3 consists of 16 residues.

V usage is TRBV6-5 and J usage is TRBJ2-1; 11 positions match TRBD1. Looked up from germline, CDR1 is MNHEY and CDR2 is SVGAGI. After removal of 6 bases from V and 2 bases from J, the junction contained 3 bases not matched to a gene. CDR3 length equals 15 residues. The CDR3 DNA is TGTGCCAGCAGCTGGACAGGGGGCGCCTACAATGAGCAGTTCTTC. Protein product: CASSWTGGAYNEQFF.

This clone was detected only a few times. The chain recombines TRBV19 with TRBJ2-7, with 10 bases aligning to TRBD1. Per the germline V gene, CDR1 is LNHDA and CDR2 is SQIVND (reference sequence). The J segment lost 3 bases and the V segment lost 5 bases, leaving 4 bases of the junction unmatched. The CDR3 totals 14 residues. The CDR3 spells CASSWDRGGYEQYF. The CDR3 DNA reads TGTGCCAGTAGTTGGGACAGGGGTGGCTACGAGCAGTACTTC.